The TCR beta chain described here comes from a study of OX40 agonist ivuxolimab in advanced cancers. The table came from immunoSEQ multiplex PCR; TCRdb's copy has only in-frame clones and leaves some out. The table includes about 50,000 clones, 70% to 80% detected once. CDR3 length: 15 amino acids. After removal of 4 bases from V and 0 bases from J, the junction contained 3 bases not matched to a gene. Looked up from germline, CDR1 is KGHSY and CDR2 is FQNENV. In its sample, this clone was seen a few times. V gene TRBV16 combines with J gene TRBJ2-5, with 9 nucleotides matching TRBD2. The TCR comes from an adult with an advanced solid tumor such as melanoma, head and neck, liver or kidney cancer. The source material was CD4+ or CD8+ T cells sorted from blood, sampled in a trial of the OX40 agonist ivuxolimab. The CDR3 nucleotides are TGTGCCAGCAGCCGCCGACTAGCGGACCAAGAGACCCAGTACTTC. It codes for CASSRRLADQETQYF.